Below, 17 T cell receptor beta chains from the same sample are listed, as sequenced in a study of T-cell reconstitution after alpha-beta-depleted transplantation in children. Unique molecular identifiers were built into the TCRbeta library. TCRdb reprocessed the PCR reads via MiXCR and lists one record per CDR3 protein. The table records roughly 500,000 distinct CDR3 sequences, 15% to 20% of them present only once. Here the sequenced sample was PBMCs from the stem cell graft donor, taken from the stem cell graft. These receptors came from a human donor who donated a stem cell graft to a child with acute lymphoblastic leukemia.

This clonotype was picked up a small number of times. For the CDR3, the DNA is TGTGCCAGTAGTATCCCGGGAAGGAACACTGAAGCTTTCTTT. Amino acid sequence: CASSIPGRNTEAFF. The gene calls are TRBV19 and TRBJ1-1; D uncertain. This CDR3 comprises 14 residues. V was clipped by 3 bases and J by 1 base, with 9 bases between them. Germline CDR1 LNHDA, CDR2 SQIVND (reference sequence).

This clonotype has only a few counts. This chain connects TRBV29-1 to TRBJ2-6, with D possibly being TRBD1 (5 bases). There are 15 residues in the CDR3. The germline gives CDR1 SQVTM, CDR2 ANQGSEA. V gave up 3 bases and J gave up 0 bases, with 9 bases separating them. The CDR3 DNA sequence: TGCAGCGTTGACAGGGCCTCCTCTGGGGCCAACGTCCTGACTTTC. Translation gives CSVDRASSGANVLTF.

The chain is built from TRBV12-3 or TRBV12-4 and TRBJ1-2, with D possibly being TRBD1 (5 bases). There are 12 residues in the CDR3. The ends were cut back, 10 bases at V and 2 bases at J, with 11 bases in the middle. CDR3: CATWDGNYGYTF. CDR3 bases: TGTGCCACTTGGGACGGAAACTATGGCTACACCTTC.

This sequence joins TRBV7-9 and TRBJ2-2; D is possibly TRBD1 (6 bases). V dropped 8 bases and J dropped 4 bases, with 17 bases sitting between them. Germline CDR1 reads SEHNR; CDR2 reads FQNEAQ (reference sequence). There are 15 residues in the CDR3. CDR3 bases: TGTGCCAGCCGCGGAAAAACCAGGGGCACCGGGGAGCTGTTTTTT. The encoded protein is CASRGKTRGTGELFF. The complete variable domain, with remaining parts taken from reference TRBV7-9 and TRBJ2-2, reads DTGVSQNPRHKITKRGQNVTFRCDPISEHNRLYWYRQTLGQGPEFLTYFQNEAQLEKSRLLSDRFSAERPKGSFSTLEIQRTEQGDSAMYLCASRGKTRGTGELFFGEGSRLTVL.

This chain joins TRBV7-2 and TRBJ2-1; TRBD2 matches 8 bases. The CDR3 spans 14 residues. The germline CDR1 and CDR2 sequences are SGHTA and FQGNSA. V was clipped by 3 bases and J by 3 bases; unmatched bases: 1. The CDR3 here is CASSFSGIYNEQFF. In nucleotides, the CDR3 is TGTGCCAGCAGCTTTAGCGGGATCTACAATGAGCAGTTCTTC.

This chain connects TRBV5-4 to TRBJ1-5, with TRBD1 matching 7 bases. Germline-derived CDR1 and CDR2 are SGHNT and YYREEE (reference sequence). The V gene end was trimmed by 3 bases and the J gene end by 5 bases; junction bases not matched to a gene: 14. The CDR3 loop spans 17 amino acids. The CDR3 reads CASSCRDREFTDQPQHF. The CDR3 region has the DNA TGTGCCAGCAGCTGTCGGGACAGAGAGTTCACCGATCAGCCCCAGCATTTT.

The chain recombines TRBV20-1 with TRBJ1-4; D unresolved. CDR3 length: 13 residues. Germline V gene sequence: CDR1 DFQATT, CDR2 SNEGSKA (reference sequence). V was clipped by 0 bases and J by 4 bases, with 6 bases between them. The CDR3 nucleotides are TGCAGTGCTAGAGAGGGTTATAATGAAAAACTGTTTTTT. Protein sequence: CSAREGYNEKLFF.

In its sample, this clonotype was seen a few times. The V and J genes are TRBV10-3 and TRBJ2-1; no reliable D call. The germline V and J ends were trimmed by 3 bases and 0 bases, with 12 bases remaining between them. The germline gives CDR1 ENHRY, CDR2 SYGVKD. This CDR3 comprises 16 residues. This CDR3 is CAISDWARDSYNEQFF. The CDR3 DNA follows: TGTGCCATCAGTGATTGGGCTAGAGACTCCTACAATGAGCAGTTCTTC.

The V and J genes are TRBV7-2 and TRBJ2-1; 15 bases are a match to TRBD2. With V trimmed by 5 bases and J by 6 bases, 8 bases remained unmatched. CDR3 size: 17 residues. Germline V CDR1 and CDR2: SGHTA, FQGNSA. The CDR3 is CASSPPGLAGGRNEQFF. In nucleotides, the CDR3 is TGTGCCAGCAGCCCACCAGGACTAGCGGGAGGGCGCAATGAGCAGTTCTTC.

The chain uses TRBV11-1 and TRBJ2-6; TRBD1 aligns across 10 bases. Germline CDR1 and CDR2: SGHAT and FQDESV (reference sequence). The trim removed 2 bases at V and 4 bases at J, leaving 5 bases unmatched. This CDR3 region has 17 residues. The CDR3 region is CASSLLTGGAGANVLTF. The CDR3, as DNA: TGTGCCAGCAGCTTACTGACAGGGGGCGCGGGGGCCAACGTCCTGACTTTC.

The chain recombines TRBV30 with TRBJ1-1, with 8 bases lining up with TRBD1. Germline V gene sequence: CDR1 GTSNPN, CDR2 SVGIG (reference sequence). With V trimmed by 4 bases and J by 1 base, 2 bases remained unmatched. The CDR3 totals 13 residues. In nucleotides, the CDR3 is TGTGCCTGGACAGGGGGCGCGAACACTGAAGCTTTCTTT. It is translated as CAWTGGANTEAFF.

This chain connects TRBV12-3 or TRBV12-4 to TRBJ1-1; 8 bases line up with TRBD1. There are 13 residues in the CDR3. The junction had 6 bases not matched to a gene; V was cut back by 4 bases and J by 8 bases. The DNA of the CDR3 is TGTGCCAGCAGTTGGGGGGGGACAGGAGAAGCTTTCTTT. Its protein is CASSWGGTGEAFF.

The rearrangement joins TRBV20-1 to TRBJ2-3; D perhaps matches TRBD2 (7 bases). This CDR3 region has 16 residues. Germline assignment: CDR1 DFQATT and CDR2 SNEGSKA (reference sequence). Trimming took off 3 bases at V and 0 bases at J, with 16 bases between the two ends. CDR3: CSARGASGTSTDTQYF. CDR3 DNA sequence: TGCAGTGCTAGGGGGGCTAGCGGAACTAGCACAGATACGCAGTATTTT.

The gene calls are TRBV3-1 and TRBJ2-2; perhaps TRBD1 as D (6 bases). Trimming removed 6 bases at V and 6 bases at J, with 14 bases between. CDR1 is LGHDT, CDR2 YNNKEL, per germline (reference sequence). The CDR3 runs 14 residues. Written as DNA, the CDR3 is TGTGCCAGCAGTAAACAGACAGGCGCCGGGGAGCTGTTTTTT. This gives the protein CASSKQTGAGELFF.

The gene calls are TRBV12-3 or TRBV12-4 and TRBJ2-1; D is perhaps TRBD2 (6 bases). V lost 1 base and J lost 5, with 9 bases in between. This CDR3 spans 14 amino acids. The CDR3 coding sequence is TGTGCCAGCAGTTTAGAGGCTAGCGACAATGAGCAGTTCTTC. Translation gives CASSLEASDNEQFF.

This clonotype turned up a few times. This chain joins TRBV29-1 and TRBJ2-2; D is possibly TRBD1 (5 bases). V was shortened by 4 bases and J by 3 bases, with 15 bases between the two germline ends. The germline gives CDR1 SQVTM, CDR2 ANQGSEA. The CDR3 runs to 15 residues. Written as DNA, the CDR3 is TGCAGCGTTGGGGCGGAAGGGGTCTACACCGGGGAGCTGTTTTTT. Translating it yields CSVGAEGVYTGELFF.

This clonotype was seen a few times. V gene TRBV24-1 combines with J gene TRBJ2-1, with 7 bases aligning to TRBD2. The CDR3 consists of 15 residues. Germline assignment: CDR1 KGHDR and CDR2 SFDVKD. V shed 9 bases and J 5 bases; nucleotides not matched to a gene: 12. The CDR3 here is CATSPSGLVNNEQFF. CDR3 nucleotide sequence: TGTGCCACCTCACCTAGCGGCCTCGTCAACAATGAGCAGTTCTTC.